This T cell receptor beta chain was captured by sequencing in a study of T-cell reconstitution after alpha-beta-depleted transplantation in children. Study-wide findings and caveats: Surviving recipient T cells and thymic progenitors produced the high day-60 TCRbeta diversity seen in some patients.

The ends were cut back, 4 bases at V and 2 bases at J, with 10 bases in the middle. This CDR3 is 14 amino acids long. Germline CDR1 reads LGHDT; CDR2 reads YNNKEL (reference sequence). With regard to this clonotype: The antigen is undetermined.

TCRbeta library construction was performed incorporating unique molecular identifiers. MiXCR, run by TCRdb on the PCR reads, gives a single entry per CDR3 protein. The table records approximately 230,000 distinct CDR3 sequences, roughly 25% of them present only once. The sample here was PBMCs, mostly from graft donor cells, taken 360 days after TCRalphabeta/CD19-depleted stem cell transplant. The TCR was taken from a female patient aged 2-10 years who had a stem cell transplant for congenital amegakaryocytic thrombocytopenia, so the T cells may come from the graft donor. The chain combines TRBV3-1 with TRBJ2-3; D possibly matches TRBD1 or TRBD2 (5 bases each). The CDR3 DNA reads TGTGCCAGCAGCCCCACCGGGGCCACAGATACGCAGTATTTT. As protein: CASSPTGATDTQYF.